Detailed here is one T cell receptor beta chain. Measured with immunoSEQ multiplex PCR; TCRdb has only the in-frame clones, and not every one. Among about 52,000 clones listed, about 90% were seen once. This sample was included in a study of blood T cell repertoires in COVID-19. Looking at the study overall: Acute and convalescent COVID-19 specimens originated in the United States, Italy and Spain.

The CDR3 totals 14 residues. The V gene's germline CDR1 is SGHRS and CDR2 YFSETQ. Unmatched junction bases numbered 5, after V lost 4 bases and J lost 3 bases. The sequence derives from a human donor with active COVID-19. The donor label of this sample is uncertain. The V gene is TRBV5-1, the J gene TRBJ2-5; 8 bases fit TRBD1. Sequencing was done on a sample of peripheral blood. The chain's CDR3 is CASSLQQGEETQYF. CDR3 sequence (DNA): TGCGCCAGCAGCCTCCAACAGGGGGAAGAGACCCAGTACTTC.